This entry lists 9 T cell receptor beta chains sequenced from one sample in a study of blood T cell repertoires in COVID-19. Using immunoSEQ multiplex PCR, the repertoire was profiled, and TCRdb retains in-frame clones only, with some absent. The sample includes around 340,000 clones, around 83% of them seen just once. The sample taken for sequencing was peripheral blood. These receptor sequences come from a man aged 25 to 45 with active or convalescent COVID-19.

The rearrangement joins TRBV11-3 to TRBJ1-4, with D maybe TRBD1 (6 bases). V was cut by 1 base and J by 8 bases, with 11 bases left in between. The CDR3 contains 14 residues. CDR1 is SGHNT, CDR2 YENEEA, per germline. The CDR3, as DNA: TGTGCCAGCAGCTTAGCCAGGGGAACGGAAAAACTGTTTTTT. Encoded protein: CASSLARGTEKLFF.

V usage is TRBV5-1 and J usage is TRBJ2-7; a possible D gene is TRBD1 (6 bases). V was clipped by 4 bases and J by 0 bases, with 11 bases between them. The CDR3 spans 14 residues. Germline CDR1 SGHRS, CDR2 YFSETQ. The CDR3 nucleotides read TGCGCCAGCAGCACTGGACAGCACTCCTACGAGCAGTACTTC. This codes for CASSTGQHSYEQYF.

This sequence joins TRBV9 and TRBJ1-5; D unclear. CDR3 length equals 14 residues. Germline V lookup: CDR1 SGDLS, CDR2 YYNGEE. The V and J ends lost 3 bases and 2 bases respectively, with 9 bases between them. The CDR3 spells CASSGGIGNQPQHF. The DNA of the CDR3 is TGTGCCAGCAGCGGCGGAATTGGCAATCAGCCCCAGCATTTT.

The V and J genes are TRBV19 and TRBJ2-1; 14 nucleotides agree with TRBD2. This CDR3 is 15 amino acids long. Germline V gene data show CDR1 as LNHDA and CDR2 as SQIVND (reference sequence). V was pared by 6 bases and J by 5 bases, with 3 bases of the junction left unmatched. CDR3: CASSKGLAGDNEQFF. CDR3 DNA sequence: TGTGCCAGTAGCAAGGGACTAGCGGGGGACAATGAGCAGTTCTTC.

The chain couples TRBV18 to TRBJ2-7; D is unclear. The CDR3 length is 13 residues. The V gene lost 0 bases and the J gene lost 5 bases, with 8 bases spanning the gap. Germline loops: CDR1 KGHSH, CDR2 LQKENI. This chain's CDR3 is CASSPPSVHEQYF. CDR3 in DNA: TGTGCCAGCTCACCACCGAGTGTCCACGAGCAGTACTTC.

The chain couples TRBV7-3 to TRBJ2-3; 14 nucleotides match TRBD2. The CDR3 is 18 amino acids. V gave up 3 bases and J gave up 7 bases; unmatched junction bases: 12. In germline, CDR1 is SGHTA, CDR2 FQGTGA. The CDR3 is CASSLRLAGGPGINTQYF. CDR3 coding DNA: TGTGCCAGCAGCTTGCGACTAGCGGGAGGGCCGGGTATAAATACGCAGTATTTT.

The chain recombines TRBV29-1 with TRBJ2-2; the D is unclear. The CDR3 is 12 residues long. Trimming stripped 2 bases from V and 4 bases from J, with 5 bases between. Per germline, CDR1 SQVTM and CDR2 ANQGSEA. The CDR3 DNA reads TGCAGCGTTGAAAAGAGCACCGGGGAGCTGTTTTTT. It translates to CSVEKSTGELFF.

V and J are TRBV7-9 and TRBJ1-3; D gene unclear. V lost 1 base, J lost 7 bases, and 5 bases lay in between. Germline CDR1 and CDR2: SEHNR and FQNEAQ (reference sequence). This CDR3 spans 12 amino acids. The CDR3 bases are TGTGCCAGCAGCTTAGTATTCAACACCATATATTTT. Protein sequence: CASSLVFNTIYF.

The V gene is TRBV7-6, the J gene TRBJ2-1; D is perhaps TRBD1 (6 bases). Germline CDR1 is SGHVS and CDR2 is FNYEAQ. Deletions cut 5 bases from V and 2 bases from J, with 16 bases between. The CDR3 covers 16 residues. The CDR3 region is CASSPGGHGPYNEQFF. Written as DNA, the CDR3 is TGTGCCAGCAGCCCTGGGGGACACGGACCCTACAATGAGCAGTTCTTC.